The clone carrying this T cell receptor (beta chain) showed up just a few times. The CDR3 contains 15 residues. Germline V gene data show CDR1 as GTSNPN and CDR2 as SVGIG (reference sequence). Trimming removed 4 bases from V and 4 bases from J; junction bases left unmatched: 8. As for treatment: oral pan-JAK inhibitor, 5-10 mg twice daily. This entry comes from a study of CD8+ T cells in alopecia areata. Investigators isolated RNA and reverse transcribed it into cDNA to act as the sequencing template. Assay used: immunoSEQ multiplex PCR; TCRdb lists only in-frame clones, some missing. Of 200,000 to 250,000 clones listed, less than 65% are singletons.

The input for sequencing was CD4+ T cells sorted from blood, taken at week 4, from a patient treated with tofacitinib. The V and J genes are TRBV30 and TRBJ2-2; the match to TRBD1 covers 8 bases. This sequence originates from a human donor with alopecia areata. The CDR3 sequence is CAWTWGQAATGELFF. The CDR3 coding sequence is TGTGCCTGGACTTGGGGACAGGCGGCCACCGGGGAGCTGTTTTTT.